Following are 13 T cell receptor beta chains from one sample sequenced in a study of shared clonotypes between healthy human individuals. The table came from immunoSEQ multiplex PCR; TCRdb's copy has only in-frame clones and leaves some out. The repertoire has around 2,000,000 clones, 85% to 95% of them found once; the top ten carry approximately 0.13%. Source material: naive CD4+ T cells sorted from blood. Subset: CD45RA+ positively selected. The receptor source for this set is a man between 18 and 35 years old in good health.

V usage is TRBV5-1 and J usage is TRBJ1-1; D is undetermined. The germline CDR1 and CDR2 sequences are SGHRS and YFSETQ. CDR3 length equals 15 residues. Trimming pared 4 bases from V and 6 bases from J, leaving 19 bases between. CDR3 DNA sequence: TGCGCCAGCAGCCCGGGTCAACCGAGGAGCGCTGAAGCTTTCTTT. It yields the protein CASSPGQPRSAEAFF.

The chain recombines TRBV4-1 with TRBJ1-1; no definite D call. Germline CDR1 reads MGHRA; CDR2 reads YSYEKL. V lost 1 base to trimming and J lost 2 bases, with 8 bases between them. The CDR3 is 14 amino acids. The CDR3 spells CASSQVVTNTEAFF. CDR3 DNA sequence: TGCGCCAGCAGCCAAGTAGTCACAAACACTGAAGCTTTCTTT.

The chain combines TRBV5-1 with TRBJ1-1, with D possibly being TRBD1 (5 bases). Trimming shortened V by 4 bases and J by 5 bases, and 15 bases separated the two germline ends. CDR1 and CDR2 from the germline V gene are SGHRS and YFSETQ. The CDR3 is made up of 14 amino acids. CDR3 nucleotide sequence: TGCGCCAGCAGCCAGACAGTTAGTGGGACTGAAGCTTTCTTT. Its translation is CASSQTVSGTEAFF.

The chain links TRBV10-3 to TRBJ2-1; 7 nucleotides match TRBD2. CDR3 length: 13 residues. V was pared by 11 bases and J by 9 bases, with 13 bases of the junction left unmatched. Germline V gene data show CDR1 as ENHRY and CDR2 as SYGVKD. The CDR3 sequence is CARGDAEQGEQFF. DNA for the CDR3: TGTGCCCGGGGGGACGCCGAACAAGGTGAGCAGTTCTTC.

With regard to this clone: The same CDR3 can be traced to other DNA sequences in this sample. V usage is TRBV20-1 and J usage is TRBJ2-1; D call uncertain. V lost 6 bases to trimming and J lost 7 bases, with 7 bases between them. The length of the CDR3 is 10 residues. In germline, CDR1 is DFQATT, CDR2 SNEGSKA (reference sequence). The CDR3: CSAARNEQFF. CDR3 coding DNA: TGCAGTGCCGCGCGAAATGAGCAGTTCTTC.

DNA of the CDR3: TGCGCCAGCAGCTATTTATCTCGGCGGGGGTCCTACGAGCAGTACTTC. It specifies CASSYLSRRGSYEQYF. The chain uses TRBV5-1 and TRBJ2-7; 7 nucleotides agree with TRBD2. Germline values: CDR1 SGHRS, CDR2 YFSETQ. V shed 3 bases and J 1 base; nucleotides not matched to a gene: 10. The CDR3 is 16 amino acids. Supplemented by reference TRBV5-1 and TRBJ2-7, the full variable domain reads KAGVTQTPRYLIKTRGQQVTLSCSPISGHRSVSWYQQTPGQGLQFLFEYFSETQRNKGNFPGRFSGRQFSNSRSEMNVSTLELGDSALYLCASSYLSRRGSYEQYFGPGTRLTVT.

This rearrangement joins TRBV5-6 to TRBJ2-5; the D gene is possibly TRBD1 (6 bases). Trimming took 4 bases from V and 4 from J, leaving 11 bases between them. Germline CDR1 SGHDT, CDR2 YYEEEE. This CDR3 region has 13 residues. Here the CDR3 reads CASSPQGRETQYF. In DNA form, the CDR3 reads TGTGCCAGCAGCCCACAGGGAAGAGAGACCCAGTACTTC.

The genes are TRBV6-5 and TRBJ1-2; 8 nucleotides line up with TRBD1. The V gene's germline CDR1 is MNHEY and CDR2 SVGAGI. CDR3 size: 14 residues. Trimming at V came to 6 bases and at J to 2 bases, leaving 5 bases not matched to a gene. The CDR3 reads CASSKDRANYGYTF. The CDR3 DNA reads TGTGCCAGCAGCAAGGACAGGGCGAACTATGGCTACACCTTC.

A few counts support this clone. Here the CDR3 DNA reads TGTGCCAGCAGCAAGAACACCGGGGAGCTGTTTTTT. Protein product: CASSKNTGELFF. The V call is TRBV7-2, the J call TRBJ2-2; D is undetermined. The CDR3 is made up of 12 amino acids. Trimming cost V 5 bases and J 1 base, with 2 bases left between them. Germline V gene lookup returns CDR1 SGHTA and CDR2 FQGNSA.

This chain uses TRBV27 with TRBJ1-1, with a possible D match to TRBD1 (6 bases). CDR1 and CDR2 (germline): MNHEY, SMNVEV (reference sequence). V was trimmed by 2 bases and J by 0 bases, leaving 7 bases between them. This CDR3 comprises 14 residues. CDR3 residues: CASSLDRMNTEAFF. The DNA of the CDR3 is TGTGCCAGCAGTTTAGACAGGATGAACACTGAAGCTTTCTTT.

The chain employs TRBV5-6 and TRBJ1-3, with D uncertain. The CDR3 totals 17 residues. V was clipped by 4 bases and J by 2 bases, with 19 bases between them. Germline V lookup: CDR1 SGHDT, CDR2 YYEEEE. CDR3 DNA sequence: TGTGCCAGCAGCACCCCCTCTTTAACCAACGCTGGAAACACCATATATTTT. This gives the protein CASSTPSLTNAGNTIYF.

V usage is TRBV5-1 and J usage is TRBJ2-1, with TRBD2 matching over 13 bases. The V segment lost 5 bases and the J segment 6 bases; nucleotides outside the gene matches: 5. This CDR3 region has 15 residues. The germline CDR1 and CDR2 sequences are SGHRS and YFSETQ. CDR3 in DNA: TGCGCCAGCAGGCCAACTAGCGGGAGGGCCAATGAGCAGTTCTTC. Its translation is CASRPTSGRANEQFF.

CDR3 residues: CASSESPGNTIYF. In nucleotides, the CDR3 is TGCGCCAGCAGTGAGTCCCCAGGAAACACCATATATTTT. The genes are TRBV10-2 and TRBJ1-3; no clear D. The CDR3 consists of 13 residues. Germline assignment: CDR1 WSHSY and CDR2 SAAADI. The germline V and J ends were trimmed by 0 bases and 4 bases, with 4 bases remaining between them.